The T cell receptor (beta chain) under discussion was sequenced for a study of blood T cell repertoires in COVID-19. Profiling relied on immunoSEQ multiplex PCR, and the TCRdb table lists in-frame clones only, not all of them. This sample yields approximately 110,000 clones, of which around 85% are seen a single time; 3.2% belongs to the top ten. The receptor was derived from a woman older than 75 with COVID-19, enrolled during active disease. Material: peripheral blood.

The CDR3 loop reads CASRSTGMRNQPQHF. DNA for the CDR3: TGTGCCAGCAGATCAACAGGGATGCGCAATCAGCCCCAGCATTTT. The chain uses TRBV28 and TRBJ1-5; perhaps TRBD1 as D (6 bases). The ends were cut back, 6 bases at V and 2 bases at J, with 14 bases in the middle. CDR1 and CDR2 from the germline V gene are MDHEN and SYDVKM. This CDR3 contains 15 residues.